This TCR beta chain comes out of a study of T cell responses to AZD1222 COVID-19 vaccine. CDR1 and CDR2 from the germline V gene are SGHRS and YFSETQ. This CDR3 is 14 amino acids long. V dropped 4 bases and J dropped 2; count of bases not matched to a gene: 2. TCRdb's copy holds only in-frame clones and misses some; the assay was immunoSEQ multiplex PCR. The sample has about 180,000 clones, around nine tenths seen once. The clonotype comes from an adult who received the AZD1222 COVID-19 vaccine. The chain carries TRBV5-1 and TRBJ1-5, with 8 bases matching TRBD1. The sequences come from peripheral blood, collected 28 days after the second AZD1222 dose. The CDR3 loop is CASSPGQGNQPQHF. The CDR3 nucleotides read TGCGCCAGCAGCCCGGGACAGGGCAATCAGCCCCAGCATTTT. Full variable domain (missing parts from reference TRBV5-1 and TRBJ1-5): KAGVTQTPRYLIKTRGQQVTLSCSPISGHRSVSWYQQTPGQGLQFLFEYFSETQRNKGNFPGRFSGRQFSNSRSEMNVSTLELGDSALYLCASSPGQGNQPQHFGDGTRLSIL.